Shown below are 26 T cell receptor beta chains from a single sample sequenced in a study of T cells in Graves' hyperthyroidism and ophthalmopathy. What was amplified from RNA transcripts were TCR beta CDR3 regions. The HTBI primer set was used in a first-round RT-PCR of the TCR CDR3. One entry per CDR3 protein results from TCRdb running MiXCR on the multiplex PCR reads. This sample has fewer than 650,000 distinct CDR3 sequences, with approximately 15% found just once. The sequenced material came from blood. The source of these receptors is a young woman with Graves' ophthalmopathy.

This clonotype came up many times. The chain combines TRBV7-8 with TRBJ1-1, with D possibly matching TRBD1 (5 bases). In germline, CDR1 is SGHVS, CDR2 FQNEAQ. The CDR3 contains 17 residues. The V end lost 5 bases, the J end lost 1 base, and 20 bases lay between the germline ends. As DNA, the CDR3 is TGTGCCAGCAGCCTACGGGGGGTGGCCAGCCCGAACACTGAAGCTTTCTTT. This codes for CASSLRGVASPNTEAFF.

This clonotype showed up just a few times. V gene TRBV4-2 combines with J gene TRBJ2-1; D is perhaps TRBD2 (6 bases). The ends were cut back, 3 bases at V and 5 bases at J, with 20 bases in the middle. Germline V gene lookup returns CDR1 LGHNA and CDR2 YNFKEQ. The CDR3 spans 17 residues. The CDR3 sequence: CASSHHFSGWGDNEQFF. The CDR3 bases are TGTGCCAGCAGCCATCATTTTAGCGGATGGGGAGACAATGAGCAGTTCTTC.

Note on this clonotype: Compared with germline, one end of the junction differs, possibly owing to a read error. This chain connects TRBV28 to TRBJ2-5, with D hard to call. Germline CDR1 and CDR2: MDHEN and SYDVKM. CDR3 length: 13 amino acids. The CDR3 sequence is CASSLSEQETQCF. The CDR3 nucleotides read TGTGCCAGCAGTTTAAGCGAACAAGAGACCCAGTGCTTC.

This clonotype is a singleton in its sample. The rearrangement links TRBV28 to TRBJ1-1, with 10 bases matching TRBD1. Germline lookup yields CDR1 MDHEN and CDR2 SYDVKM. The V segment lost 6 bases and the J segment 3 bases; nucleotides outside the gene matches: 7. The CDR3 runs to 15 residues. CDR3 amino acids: CASRSGQGGHTEAFF. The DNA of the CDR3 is TGTGCCAGCAGATCCGGACAGGGGGGGCACACTGAAGCTTTCTTT.

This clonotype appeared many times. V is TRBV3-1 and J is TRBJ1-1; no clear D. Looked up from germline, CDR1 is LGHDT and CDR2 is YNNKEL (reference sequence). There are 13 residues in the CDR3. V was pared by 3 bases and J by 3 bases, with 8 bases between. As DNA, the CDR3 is TGTGCCAGCAGCCAGGGGAGGGACACTGAAGCTTTCTTT. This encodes CASSQGRDTEAFF.

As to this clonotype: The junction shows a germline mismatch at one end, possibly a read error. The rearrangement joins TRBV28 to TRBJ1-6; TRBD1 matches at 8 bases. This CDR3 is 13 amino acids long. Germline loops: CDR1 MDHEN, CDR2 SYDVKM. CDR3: CACRRTGNSPLHF. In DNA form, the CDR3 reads TGTGCCTGCAGGCGGACAGGGAATTCACCCCTCCACTTT. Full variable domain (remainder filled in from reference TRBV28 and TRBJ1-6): DVKVTQSSRYLVKRTGEKVFLECVQDMDHENMFWYRQDPGLGLRLIYFSYDVKMKEKGDIPEGYSVSREKKERFSLILESASTNQTSMYLCACRRTGNSPLHFGNGTRLTVT.

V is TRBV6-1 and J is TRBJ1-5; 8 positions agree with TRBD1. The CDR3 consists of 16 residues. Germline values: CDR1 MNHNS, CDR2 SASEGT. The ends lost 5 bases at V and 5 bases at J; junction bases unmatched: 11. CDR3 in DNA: TGTGCCAGCAGTTCTTTCGGACAGGGCGGCGATCAGCCCCAGCATTTT. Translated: CASSSFGQGGDQPQHF.

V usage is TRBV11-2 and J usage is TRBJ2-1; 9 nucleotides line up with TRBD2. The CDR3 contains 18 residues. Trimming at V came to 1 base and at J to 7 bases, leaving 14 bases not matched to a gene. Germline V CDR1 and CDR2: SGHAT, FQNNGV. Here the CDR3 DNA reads TGTGCCAGCAGCTTAGGCCCACTAGCGGGCGGGTGGGGGAATGAGCAGTTCTTC. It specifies CASSLGPLAGGWGNEQFF.

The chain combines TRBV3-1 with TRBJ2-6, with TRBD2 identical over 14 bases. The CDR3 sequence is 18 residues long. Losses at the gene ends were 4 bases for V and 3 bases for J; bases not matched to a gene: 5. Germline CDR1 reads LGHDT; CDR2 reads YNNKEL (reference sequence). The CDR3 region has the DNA TGTGCCAGCAGCCGACTAGCGGGAGGGCCGTTTGGGGCCAACGTCCTGACTTTC. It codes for CASSRLAGGPFGANVLTF.

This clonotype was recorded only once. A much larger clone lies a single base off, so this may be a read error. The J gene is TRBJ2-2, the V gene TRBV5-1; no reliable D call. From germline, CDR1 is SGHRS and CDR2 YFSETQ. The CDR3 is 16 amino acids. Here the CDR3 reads CASSPNGRKNAGELFF. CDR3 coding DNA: TGCGCCAGCAGCCCAAACGGACGGAAGAACGCCGGGGAGCTGTTTTTT.

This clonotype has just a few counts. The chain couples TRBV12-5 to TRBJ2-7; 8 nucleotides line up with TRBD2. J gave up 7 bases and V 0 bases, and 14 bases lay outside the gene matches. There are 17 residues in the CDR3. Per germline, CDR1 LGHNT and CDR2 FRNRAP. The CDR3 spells CASGLVLWGGRSGEQYF. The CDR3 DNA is TGTGCTAGTGGTTTGGTGCTTTGGGGCGGGAGGTCGGGGGAGCAGTACTTC.

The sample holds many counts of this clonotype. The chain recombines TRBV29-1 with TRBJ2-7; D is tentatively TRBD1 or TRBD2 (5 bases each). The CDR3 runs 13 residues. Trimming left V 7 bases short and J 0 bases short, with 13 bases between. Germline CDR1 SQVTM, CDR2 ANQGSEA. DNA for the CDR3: TGCAGCGCCTCCCTCGGGACCTCCTACGAGCAGTACTTC. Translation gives CSASLGTSYEQYF.

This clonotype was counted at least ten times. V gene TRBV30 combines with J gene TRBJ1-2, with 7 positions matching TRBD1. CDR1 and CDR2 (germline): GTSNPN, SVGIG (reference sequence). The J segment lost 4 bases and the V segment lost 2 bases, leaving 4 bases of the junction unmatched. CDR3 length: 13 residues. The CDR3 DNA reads TGTGCCTGGAGTCCACAGGGGTTCTATGGCTACACCTTC. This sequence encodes CAWSPQGFYGYTF.

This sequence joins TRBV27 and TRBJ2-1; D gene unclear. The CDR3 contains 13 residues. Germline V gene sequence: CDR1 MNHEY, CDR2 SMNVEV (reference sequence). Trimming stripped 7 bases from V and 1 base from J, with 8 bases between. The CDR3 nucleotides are TGTGCCAGCATGAGCAGTTCCTACAATGAGCAGTTCTTC. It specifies CASMSSSYNEQFF.

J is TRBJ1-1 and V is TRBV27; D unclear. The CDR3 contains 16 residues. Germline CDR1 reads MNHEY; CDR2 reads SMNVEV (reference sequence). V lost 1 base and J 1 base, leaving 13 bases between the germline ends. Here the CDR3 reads CASSLWWGSQNTEAFF. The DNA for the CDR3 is TGTGCCAGCAGTTTATGGTGGGGAAGTCAGAACACTGAAGCTTTCTTT.

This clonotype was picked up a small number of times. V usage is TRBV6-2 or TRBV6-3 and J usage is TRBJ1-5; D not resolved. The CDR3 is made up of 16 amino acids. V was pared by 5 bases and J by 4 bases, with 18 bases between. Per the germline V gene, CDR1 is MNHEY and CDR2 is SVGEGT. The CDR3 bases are TGTGCCAGCAGTACCCGCGGGGAAGGCTGGAATCAGCCCCAGCATTTT. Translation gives CASSTRGEGWNQPQHF.

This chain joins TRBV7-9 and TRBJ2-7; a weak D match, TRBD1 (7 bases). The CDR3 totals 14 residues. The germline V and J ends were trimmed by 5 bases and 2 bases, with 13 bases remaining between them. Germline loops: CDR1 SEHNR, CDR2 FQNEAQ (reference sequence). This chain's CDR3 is CASSPQGGAYEQYF. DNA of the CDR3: TGTGCCAGCAGCCCTCAGGGGGGAGCCTACGAGCAGTACTTC.

In DNA form, the CDR3 reads TGTGCCAGCAGTCCAAACACAGGGGTCCTTAATGAAAAACTGTTTTTT. Its translation: CASSPNTGVLNEKLFF. This chain uses TRBV2 with TRBJ1-4, with TRBD1 matching over 7 bases. With V trimmed by 5 bases and J by 4 bases, 10 bases remained unmatched. CDR1 is SNHLY, CDR2 FYNNEI, per germline. The CDR3 loop spans 16 amino acids.

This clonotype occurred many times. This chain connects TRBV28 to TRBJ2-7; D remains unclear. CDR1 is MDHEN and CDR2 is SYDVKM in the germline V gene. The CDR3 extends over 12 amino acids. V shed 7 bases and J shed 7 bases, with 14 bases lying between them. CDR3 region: CASTPHLGEQYF. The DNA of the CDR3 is TGTGCCAGCACCCCGCATTTGGGGGAGCAGTACTTC. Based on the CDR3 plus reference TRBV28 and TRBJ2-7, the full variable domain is DVKVTQSSRYLVKRTGEKVFLECVQDMDHENMFWYRQDPGLGLRLIYFSYDVKMKEKGDIPEGYSVSREKKERFSLILESASTNQTSMYLCASTPHLGEQYFGPGTRLTVT.

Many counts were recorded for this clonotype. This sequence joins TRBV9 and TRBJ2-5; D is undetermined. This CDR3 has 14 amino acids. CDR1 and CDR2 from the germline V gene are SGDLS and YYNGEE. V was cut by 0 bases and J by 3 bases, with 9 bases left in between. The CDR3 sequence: CASSVGTMEETQYF. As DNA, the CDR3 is TGTGCCAGCAGCGTAGGGACCATGGAAGAGACCCAGTACTTC.

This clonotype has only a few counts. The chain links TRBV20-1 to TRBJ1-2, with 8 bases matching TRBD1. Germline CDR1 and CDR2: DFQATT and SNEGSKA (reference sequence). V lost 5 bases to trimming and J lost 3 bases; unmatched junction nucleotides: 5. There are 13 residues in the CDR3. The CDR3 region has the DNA TGCAGTGCTGGACAGGGTTTTGACTATGGCTACACCTTC. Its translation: CSAGQGFDYGYTF.

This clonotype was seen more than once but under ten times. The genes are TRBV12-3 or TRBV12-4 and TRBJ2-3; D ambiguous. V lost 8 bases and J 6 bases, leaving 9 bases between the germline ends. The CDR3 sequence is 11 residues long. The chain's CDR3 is CASLGLDTQYF. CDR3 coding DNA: TGTGCCAGCCTAGGCCTGGATACGCAGTATTTT.

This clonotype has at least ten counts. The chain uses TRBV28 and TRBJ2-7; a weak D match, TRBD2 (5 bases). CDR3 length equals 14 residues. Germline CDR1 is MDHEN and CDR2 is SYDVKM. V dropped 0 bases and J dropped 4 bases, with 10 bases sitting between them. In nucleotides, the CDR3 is TGTGCCAGCAGTTTATGGCAACGGGATTACGAGCAGTACTTC. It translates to CASSLWQRDYEQYF.

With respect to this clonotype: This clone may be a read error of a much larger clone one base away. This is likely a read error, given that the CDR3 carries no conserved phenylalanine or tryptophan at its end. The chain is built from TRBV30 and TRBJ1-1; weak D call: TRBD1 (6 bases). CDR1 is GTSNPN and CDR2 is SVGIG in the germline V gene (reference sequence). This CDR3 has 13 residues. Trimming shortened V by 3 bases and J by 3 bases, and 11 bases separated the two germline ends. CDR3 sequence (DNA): TGTGCCTGGAGCTCGAACAGGGACACTGAAGCTTTCCTT. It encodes CAWSSNRDTEAFL.

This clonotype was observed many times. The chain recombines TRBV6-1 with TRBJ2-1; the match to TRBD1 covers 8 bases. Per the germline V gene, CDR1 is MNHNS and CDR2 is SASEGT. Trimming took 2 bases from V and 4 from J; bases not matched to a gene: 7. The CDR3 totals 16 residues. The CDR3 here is CASSEQPWTGYNEQFF. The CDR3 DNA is TGTGCCAGCAGTGAACAACCCTGGACAGGGTACAATGAGCAGTTCTTC.

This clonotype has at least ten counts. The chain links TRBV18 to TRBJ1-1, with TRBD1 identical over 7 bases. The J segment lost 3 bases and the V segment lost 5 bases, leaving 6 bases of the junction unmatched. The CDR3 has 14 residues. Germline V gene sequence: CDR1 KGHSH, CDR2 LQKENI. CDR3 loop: CASSTATGDTEAFF. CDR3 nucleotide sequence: TGTGCCAGCTCAACGGCCACAGGGGACACTGAAGCTTTCTTT.